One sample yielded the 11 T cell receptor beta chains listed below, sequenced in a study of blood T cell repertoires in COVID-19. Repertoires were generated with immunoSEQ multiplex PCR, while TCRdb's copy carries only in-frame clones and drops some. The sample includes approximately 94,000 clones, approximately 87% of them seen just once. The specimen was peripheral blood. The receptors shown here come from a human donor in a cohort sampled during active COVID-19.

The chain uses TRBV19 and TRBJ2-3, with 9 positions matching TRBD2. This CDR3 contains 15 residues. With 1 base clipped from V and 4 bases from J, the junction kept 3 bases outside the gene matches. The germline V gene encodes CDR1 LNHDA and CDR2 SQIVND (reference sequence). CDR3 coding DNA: TGTGCCAGTAGTATAGGCGGGAGGGTTTCAGATACGCAGTATTTT. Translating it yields CASSIGGRVSDTQYF.

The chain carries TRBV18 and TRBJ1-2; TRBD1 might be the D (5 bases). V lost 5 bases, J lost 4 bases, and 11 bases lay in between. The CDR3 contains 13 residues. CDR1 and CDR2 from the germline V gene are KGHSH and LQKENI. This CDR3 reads CASSGQGFYGYTF. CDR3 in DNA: TGTGCCAGCTCAGGCCAGGGCTTCTATGGCTACACCTTC.

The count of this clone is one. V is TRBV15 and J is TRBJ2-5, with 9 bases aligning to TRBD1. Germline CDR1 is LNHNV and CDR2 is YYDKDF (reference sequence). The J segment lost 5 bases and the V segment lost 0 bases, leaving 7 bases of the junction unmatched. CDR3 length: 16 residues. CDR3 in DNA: TGTGCCACCAGCAGAGATGGGACAGGGTGGCGGGAGACCCAGTACTTC. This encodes CATSRDGTGWRETQYF.

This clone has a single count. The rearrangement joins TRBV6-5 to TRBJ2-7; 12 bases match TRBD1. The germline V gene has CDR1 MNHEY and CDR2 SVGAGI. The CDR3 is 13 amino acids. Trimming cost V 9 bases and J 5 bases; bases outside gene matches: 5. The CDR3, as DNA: TGTGCCAGTAGGGACAGGGGGCTCCACGAGCAGTACTTC. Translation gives CASRDRGLHEQYF.

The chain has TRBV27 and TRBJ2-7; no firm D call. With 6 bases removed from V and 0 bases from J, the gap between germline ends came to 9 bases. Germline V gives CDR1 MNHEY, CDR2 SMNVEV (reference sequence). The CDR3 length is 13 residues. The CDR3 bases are TGTGCCAGCAGAACTTACAGCTCCTACGAGCAGTACTTC. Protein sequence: CASRTYSSYEQYF.

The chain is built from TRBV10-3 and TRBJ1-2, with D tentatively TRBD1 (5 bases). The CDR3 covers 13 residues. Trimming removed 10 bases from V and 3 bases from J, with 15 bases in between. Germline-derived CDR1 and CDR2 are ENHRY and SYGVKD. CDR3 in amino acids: CATAQWGDYGYTF. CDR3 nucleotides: TGTGCCACGGCCCAATGGGGCGACTATGGCTACACCTTC.

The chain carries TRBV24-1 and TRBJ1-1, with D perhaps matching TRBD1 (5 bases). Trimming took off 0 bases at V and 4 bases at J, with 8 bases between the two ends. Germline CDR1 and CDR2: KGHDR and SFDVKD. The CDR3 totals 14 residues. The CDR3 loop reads CATSDLGGGTEAFF. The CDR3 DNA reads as TGTGCCACCAGTGATTTGGGGGGGGGCACTGAAGCTTTCTTT.

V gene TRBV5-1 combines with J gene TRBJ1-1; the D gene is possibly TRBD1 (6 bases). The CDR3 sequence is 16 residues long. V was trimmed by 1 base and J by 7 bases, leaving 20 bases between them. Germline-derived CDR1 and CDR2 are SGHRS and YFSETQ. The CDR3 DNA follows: TGCGCCAGCAGCTTGACGACAGGCGACAGCCCGCGTGAAGCTTTCTTT. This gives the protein CASSLTTGDSPREAFF.

CDR3 sequence: CASKTGRSNEQFF. The CDR3 DNA sequence: TGTGCCAGCAAGACAGGGAGGTCGAATGAGCAGTTCTTC. This chain uses TRBV7-2 with TRBJ2-1, with a tentative D call TRBD1 (7 bases). Trimming took 7 bases from V and 7 from J, leaving 14 bases between them. The CDR3 extends over 13 amino acids. Per germline, CDR1 SGHTA and CDR2 FQGNSA.

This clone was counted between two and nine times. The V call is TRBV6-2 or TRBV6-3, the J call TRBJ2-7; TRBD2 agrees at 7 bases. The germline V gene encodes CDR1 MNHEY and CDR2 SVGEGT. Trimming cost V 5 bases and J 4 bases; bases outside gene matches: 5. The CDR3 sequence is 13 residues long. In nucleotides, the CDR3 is TGTGCCAGCAGTAGTCTAGCGGATTACGAGCAGTACTTC. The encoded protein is CASSSLADYEQYF.

CDR3 amino acids: CASSLGSSGGNTGELFF. The CDR3 bases are TGTGCCAGCAGCTTAGGATCGTCCGGGGGTAACACCGGGGAGCTGTTTTTT. The chain has TRBV7-2 and TRBJ2-2, with TRBD2 as a possible D gene (6 bases). V shed 1 base and J shed 2 bases, with 14 bases lying between them. CDR3 length: 17 amino acids. CDR1 and CDR2 (germline): SGHTA, FQGNSA.